The rows below give T cell receptor beta chains drawn from one sample of a study of regulatory T cells in long-lasting Graves disease. One entry per CDR3 protein, called by TCRdb with MiXCR from the multiplex PCR reads. This sample yields roughly 500,000 distinct CDR3 sequences, of which under 25% are seen a single time; approximately 14% belongs to the top ten. Sequenced here: peripheral blood mononuclear cells (PBMCs), sampled when the disease was refractory, from a patient treated with antithyroid drugs. These receptors came from a female donor with Graves disease. CDR3s include the opening cysteine and the closing phenylalanine or tryptophan. Fields, in order: clone size, V gene, D gene, J gene, CDR3 DNA, CDR3 protein. D genes are given only for firm matches. Where a row states a size, it is once, few, many or the class of an expanded clone; other rows omit it.

clone_size: .; v_call: TRBV27; d_call: TRBD2; j_call: TRBJ2-1; cdr3_nt: TGTGCCAGCAGTTTTAGGGCTAGCGGGGGGTCCTACAATGAGCAGTTCTTC; cdr3_aa: CASSFRASGGSYNEQFF
clone_size: many; v_call: TRBV7-3; d_call: .; j_call: TRBJ2-5; cdr3_nt: TGTGCCAGCAGCTTCGGAGAAGGGGAGACCCAGTACTTC; cdr3_aa: CASSFGEGETQYF
clone_size: few; v_call: TRBV20-1; d_call: TRBD2; j_call: TRBJ2-7; cdr3_nt: TGCAGTACTAGAGCGGGGGGTTCCTACGAGCAGTACTTC; cdr3_aa: CSTRAGGSYEQYF
clone_size: few; v_call: TRBV5-4; d_call: .; j_call: TRBJ2-7; cdr3_nt: TGTGCCAGCAGCACCAGGGACCGACCCCTCAGCGAGCAGTACTTC; cdr3_aa: CASSTRDRPLSEQYF
clone_size: many; v_call: TRBV28; d_call: .; j_call: TRBJ1-2; cdr3_nt: TGTGCCAGCCCTCTGGAGCATAGATCAGCTTATGGCTACACCTTC; cdr3_aa: CASPLEHRSAYGYTF
clone_size: many; v_call: TRBV5-1; d_call: TRBD1; j_call: TRBJ2-7; cdr3_nt: TGCGCCAGCAGCCTAAGACAGGGACAGCTCTCCTACGAGCAGTACTTC; cdr3_aa: CASSLRQGQLSYEQYF
clone_size: few; v_call: TRBV10-3; d_call: .; j_call: TRBJ2-6; cdr3_nt: TGTGCCATAGGGACGCGCTCTGGGGCCAACGTCCTGACTTTC; cdr3_aa: CAIGTRSGANVLTF
clone_size: many; v_call: TRBV19; d_call: TRBD1; j_call: TRBJ1-5; cdr3_nt: TGTGCCAGTAGTATAACGGGACAGGGGGCACTACAGCCCCAGCATTTT; cdr3_aa: CASSITGQGALQPQHF
clone_size: many; v_call: TRBV29-1; d_call: TRBD2; j_call: TRBJ2-7; cdr3_nt: TGCAGCGTTGAATACCGACTAGCGGGAACCTACGAGCAGTACTTC; cdr3_aa: CSVEYRLAGTYEQYF
clone_size: .; v_call: TRBV7-2; d_call: .; j_call: TRBJ2-2; cdr3_nt: TGTGCCAGCAGCCCCCCGGGGACCCGTGCGGGCGGGGAGCTGTTTTTT; cdr3_aa: CASSPPGTRAGGELFF
clone_size: many; v_call: TRBV6-1; d_call: .; j_call: TRBJ1-5; cdr3_nt: TGTGCCAGCAGTGAATCGTTGCTAGACAATCAGCCCCAGCATTTT; cdr3_aa: CASSESLLDNQPQHF
clone_size: .; v_call: TRBV7-9; d_call: TRBD1; j_call: TRBJ2-7; cdr3_nt: TGTGCCAGCAGCTTACTTACAGGGGGCGAGCAGTACTTC; cdr3_aa: CASSLLTGGEQYF